A single sample is the source of the 8 T cell receptor beta chains below, sequenced in a study of CD8 T cells in ankylosing spondylitis. TCRdb reprocessed the 5' RACE reads via MiXCR and lists one record per CDR3 protein. Of 200,000 to 250,000 distinct CDR3 sequences in the sample, roughly 32% were seen once. Source material: blood, either unsorted or a sorted T cell fraction (not recorded which). The origin of the receptors is a male donor with ankylosing spondylitis or in good health (not recorded which).

This clonotype was counted ten times or more. The V and J genes are TRBV29-1 and TRBJ1-1; 7 bases line up with TRBD1. CDR1 and CDR2 from the germline V gene are SQVTM and ANQGSEA. Trimming cost V 5 bases and J 6 bases; bases outside gene matches: 18. The CDR3 has 16 amino acids. The CDR3 nucleotides are TGCAGCGTTCCTATACAGGGGAAGTCGGGGGTGGCTGAAGCTTTCTTT. It encodes CSVPIQGKSGVAEAFF.

This clonotype was seen a handful of times. The chain recombines TRBV6-1 with TRBJ2-1; TRBD2 matches 11 bases. The germline V gene encodes CDR1 MNHNS and CDR2 SASEGT. J lost 9 bases, V lost 7 bases, and 8 bases had no gene match. This CDR3 has 14 amino acids. The CDR3 spells CASKGLADSLEQFF. The CDR3 coding sequence is TGTGCCAGCAAGGGACTAGCGGACTCTCTTGAGCAGTTCTTC.

In this sample, this clonotype turned up a few times. This rearrangement joins TRBV5-6 to TRBJ1-2; D is unresolved. Trimming stripped 7 bases from V and 2 bases from J, with 12 bases between. The CDR3 consists of 13 residues. Germline V lookup: CDR1 SGHDT, CDR2 YYEEEE. CDR3 bases: TGTGCCAGCGGACTCCCGGAAAACTATGGCTACACCTTC. Encoded protein: CASGLPENYGYTF.

This chain links TRBV5-1 with TRBJ2-1; 9 bases line up with TRBD1. V shed 1 base and J 9 bases; nucleotides not matched to a gene: 8. Germline CDR1 reads SGHRS; CDR2 reads YFSETQ. There are 15 residues in the CDR3. The CDR3 coding sequence is TGCGCCAGCAGCTTGCCCATGGGGACAGGGACTGAGCAGTTCTTC. Its protein product is CASSLPMGTGTEQFF. Full variable domain (missing parts from reference TRBV5-1 and TRBJ2-1): KAGVTQTPRYLIKTRGQQVTLSCSPISGHRSVSWYQQTPGQGLQFLFEYFSETQRNKGNFPGRFSGRQFSNSRSEMNVSTLELGDSALYLCASSLPMGTGTEQFFGPGTRLTVL.

To note about this clonotype: Germline and junction disagree at one end, which may indicate a read error. CDR3 coding DNA: TGTGCCAGCAGCCGCGGACAGCAAGAGACCCAGTACTTC. This translates into CASSRGQQETQYF. The chain joins TRBV5-1 to TRBJ2-5; D might be TRBD1 (6 bases). The CDR3 spans 13 residues. Germline CDR1 is SGHRS and CDR2 is YFSETQ.

The genes are TRBV12-3 or TRBV12-4 and TRBJ2-1, with 9 bases identical to TRBD1. The CDR3 totals 14 residues. V lost 7 bases and J lost 8; bases outside the gene matches: 9. The CDR3 region is CASNGQGRFYEQFF. CDR3 in DNA: TGTGCCAGCAACGGACAGGGGAGGTTTTATGAGCAGTTCTTC.

The chain recombines TRBV11-2 with TRBJ2-1, with TRBD1 matching over 11 bases. Trimming took 1 base from V and 4 from J; bases not matched to a gene: 12. Germline V gene sequence: CDR1 SGHAT, CDR2 FQNNGV. There are 19 residues in the CDR3. The CDR3 loop is CASSLVTGLGQGVYNEQFF. The CDR3 DNA sequence: TGTGCCAGCAGCTTAGTTACCGGCCTGGGACAGGGGGTATACAATGAGCAGTTCTTC.

The chain is built from TRBV12-3 or TRBV12-4 and TRBJ2-5, with D possibly matching TRBD1 (6 bases). Trimming shortened V by 5 bases and J by 0 bases, and 10 bases separated the two germline ends. This CDR3 is built from 14 residues. CDR3 in amino acids: CASSKDRHQETQYF. In nucleotides, the CDR3 is TGTGCCAGCAGTAAGGACAGACACCAAGAGACCCAGTACTTC.